This record looks at one TCR beta chain sequence and its context. At least ten counts were recorded for this clone. Which antigen it targets is not known. The sample holds no much larger clone one base away, and base qualities are not on file. The data derive from a study of blood T cell repertoires in COVID-19 (dated by TCRdb to 2020 to 2022). About the study as a whole: Samples from collaborators originated in the United States, Italy and Spain and spanned both the acute and convalescent phases of COVID-19. The material from the prospective study consisted of cDNA or gDNA derived from T cells, B-cell-depleted T cells, or PBMCs. Subjects who had been exposed to COVID-19, were actively infected with it, or had recovered from it provided the deeply sampled blood TCRbeta repertoires that made up the dataset. The repertoires were made available in a free public database intended to serve as a resource for research on the immune response to SARS-CoV-2. Samples came from the ongoing ImmuneRACE study (first 160 participants) plus 1,254 subjects from 6 global collaborators. Nearly every sample came with metadata listing a de-identified subject ID, COVID-19 status, age in years and sex. Where available, HLA class I and class II types were obtained from metadata supplied by the sample provider rather than from assay-based typing.

From the cysteine up to the phenylalanine, the CDR3 has a length of 17 residues. The only DNA kept is the CDR3, 51 bases in frame from the first base. CDR1 and CDR2 were assigned from the germline V gene as SGHNT and YENEEA. Germline trimming amounts to 4 bases on V and 8 bases on J, with 15 as the count of junction bases outside the gene matches. Overall study outcomes, separate from this receptor: The amount of clinical and demographic metadata varied by source and participant and was provided uncurated.

Each collaborating institution followed its own protocols to collect whole blood in K2EDTA tubes. Collaborator samples were shipped for TCRbeta analysis as frozen whole blood, isolated PBMCs, or DNA extracted from either sample type. TCRbeta CDR3 regions were amplified from genomic DNA using the immunoSEQ Assay, a bias-controlled multiplex PCR. In the source study's methods: Within the assay, amplification of reference gene primers was used to estimate how many nucleated cells each sample contained. To quantify the absolute abundance of each unique TCRbeta CDR3 rearrangement, sequence reads were collapsed and filtered. Productive Simpson clonality was computed per sample as the square root of Simpson's diversity index over productive rearrangements. TCRdb retrieved this table from immuneACCESS and kept in-frame rearrangements only. Not all clones are present; in checked studies, unresolved V genes account for under half, and no reason is known for the remainder. The DNA gave D and trimming, while V, J and clone size come from that table. In all, the sample holds 160,000 or so clones, and about four fifths of those were seen once. The ten biggest clones cover approximately 11% of the sample.

The receptor chain draws on TRBV11-3 and TRBJ1-4; TRBD1 aligns with 8 central bases. The specimen was peripheral blood. The clonotype comes from a man aged 55 to 70 with active or convalescent COVID-19. Here is the DNA: TGTGCCAGCAGCTGGGGGGGACAGGAACGCCAGGAAGAAAAACTGTTTTTT. Its product reads: CASSWGGQERQEEKLFF. With the rest looked up from the reference TRBV11-3 and TRBJ1-4 genes rather than sequenced, the full variable domain is EAGVVQSPRYKIIEKKQPVAFWCNPISGHNTLYWYLQNLGQGPELLIRYENEEAVDDSQLPKDRFSAERLKGVDSTLKIQPAELGDSAVYLCASSWGGQERQEEKLFFGSGTQLSVL.